This T cell receptor (beta chain) originates from a study of T-cell reconstitution after alpha-beta-depleted transplantation in children (dated by TCRdb to 2015 to 2016). A note on the overall study: The study quantitatively tracked T-cell immune reconstitution after TCRalphabeta/CD19-depleted allogeneic hematopoietic cell transplantation in children using TCR repertoire profiling. Summary of the overall study and its limitations: The frequencies of hyperexpanded clones fell over the following months, and after one year, T-cell counts and TCRbeta diversity were mostly attributed to newly produced T cells. In some patients, the high TCRbeta diversity seen at day 60 was put down to recipient T cells and intrathymic progenitors that had survived conditioning. The apparently early recovery of alphabetaT-cell counts about two months after transplant reportedly depended on only several hundred rapidly expanded clones that came from non-depleted graft cells.

This clonotype has a count of ten or more. Its antigen remains undetermined. There are no base qualities to consult, and no much larger clone falls within one base. The treatment or condition label of this sample denotes: allogeneic hematopoietic cell transplantation with graft depleted of TCRalphabeta T cells and CD19 B cells. Transplant recipients were children who received TCRalphabeta/CD19-depleted allogeneic hematopoietic cell grafts. The germline V gene yields SGDLS for CDR1 and YYNGEE for CDR2. The trim is 0 bases for V and 2 bases for J, with a gap of 9 bases between the germline ends. The CDR3 runs 15 amino acids, cysteine and phenylalanine included. The DNA shown is the 45-base CDR3, in frame from base 1. The library was made by PCR. Sequencing was carried out with an Illumina HiSeq 2500. To normalize quantification of the TCRbeta repertoire, the TCR libraries were built with molecular barcoding that relied on unique molecular identifiers. TCRdb reprocessed the public reads (quality trimming at Q25 with fastp, clone calling with MiXCR) and kept in-frame beta chains. Every CDR3 protein is listed once, alongside the most common genes and DNA of its rows. For this sample there are around 270,000 distinct CDR3 sequences; roughly 9.1% appear just once. Clones ranked in the top ten supply 7.5% of the sample.

This receptor was obtained from a boy in the first two years of life with acute myeloid leukemia, due to receive a stem cell transplant. Here the sequenced sample was PBMCs, taken before TCRalphabeta/CD19-depleted stem cell transplant. The chain is made from TRBV9 and TRBJ1-3; no D gene can be assigned with confidence. The CDR3 here reads CASSVGWGAGNTIYF. The DNA sequence reads TGTGCCAGCAGCGTAGGCTGGGGAGCTGGAAACACCATATATTTT. Joined to the reference TRBV9 and TRBJ1-3 proteins, this CDR3 gives the full variable domain: DSGVTQTPKHLITATGQRVTLRCSPRSGDLSVYWYQQSLDQGLQFLIQYYNGEERAKGNILERFSAQQFPDLHSELNLSSLELGDSALYFCASSVGWGAGNTIYFGEGSWLTVV.